The next 17 T cell receptor beta chains were all read from a single sample in a study of shared clonotypes between healthy human individuals. Assay: immunoSEQ multiplex PCR; the TCRdb copy retains only in-frame clones and omits some. This repertoire shows about 500,000 clones, roughly 80% found once; its top ten account for around 13%. Input material: PBMCs. These receptors were obtained from a woman aged 40 to 55 in good health. Some clones in this sample may be carry-over from other donors' samples.

The rearrangement joins TRBV5-4 to TRBJ1-2, with D possibly matching TRBD1 (5 bases). The CDR3 contains 16 residues. Germline CDR1 is SGHNT and CDR2 is YYREEE (reference sequence). Trimming pared 4 bases from V and 4 bases from J, leaving 20 bases between. CDR3 sequence: CASSTAGTVDLYGYTF. The CDR3, as DNA: TGTGCCAGCAGCACCGCCGGGACCGTGGACCTCTATGGCTACACCTTC.

The chain links TRBV11-2 to TRBJ2-7, with 9 bases that match TRBD1. The junction had 12 bases not matched to a gene; V was cut back by 6 bases and J by 3 bases. Per germline, CDR1 SGHAT and CDR2 FQNNGV. The CDR3 loop spans 16 amino acids. DNA for the CDR3: TGTGCCAGCAGTCCCCCGCCGGACAGGGGAGTCTACGAGCAGTACTTC. Its protein product is CASSPPPDRGVYEQYF.

The rearrangement links TRBV5-1 to TRBJ2-1; TRBD2 matches 8 bases. Germline V CDR1 and CDR2: SGHRS, YFSETQ. The V gene end was trimmed by 7 bases and the J gene end by 0 bases; junction bases not matched to a gene: 3. The CDR3 is made up of 14 amino acids. The CDR3 region is CASSGTSSYNEQFF. The CDR3 DNA sequence: TGCGCCAGCTCCGGGACTAGCTCCTACAATGAGCAGTTCTTC. Based on the CDR3 plus reference TRBV5-1 and TRBJ2-1, the full variable domain is KAGVTQTPRYLIKTRGQQVTLSCSPISGHRSVSWYQQTPGQGLQFLFEYFSETQRNKGNFPGRFSGRQFSNSRSEMNVSTLELGDSALYLCASSGTSSYNEQFFGPGTRLTVL.

Note on this clone: A far bigger clonotype differs at one base, so this is likely a read error. Additional DNA sequences in this sample encode the identical CDR3. The chain employs TRBV2 and TRBJ1-3; possible D gene TRBD1, 6 bases. Germline V gene sequence: CDR1 SNHLY, CDR2 FYNNEI. The CDR3 consists of 17 residues. In nucleotides, the CDR3 is TGTGCCAGCAGTTATACAGGGCCCTCACTCTCTGGGAACACCATATATTTT. Translated: CASSYTGPSLSGNTIYF.

The gene calls are TRBV9 and TRBJ2-3, with D perhaps TRBD2 (5 bases). This CDR3 has 14 amino acids. Trimming stripped 1 base from V and 3 bases from J, with 9 bases between. Germline CDR1 reads SGDLS; CDR2 reads YYNGEE. This chain's CDR3 is CASSVRRTTDTQYF. The CDR3 DNA is TGTGCCAGCAGCGTACGAAGGACTACAGATACGCAGTATTTT.

The chain is built from TRBV11-2 and TRBJ2-2; tentative D call: TRBD2 (5 bases). Germline CDR1 and CDR2: SGHAT and FQNNGV. The CDR3 covers 15 residues. The germline V and J ends were trimmed by 5 bases and 3 bases, with 13 bases remaining between them. For the CDR3, the DNA is TGTGCCAGCAGCCCGGGAAATCGGGACACCGGGGAGCTGTTTTTT. Translated, it gives CASSPGNRDTGELFF. The full variable domain, with the rest looked up from reference TRBV11-2 and TRBJ2-2, is EAGVAQSPRYKIIEKRQSVAFWCNPISGHATLYWYQQILGQGPKLLIQFQNNGVVDDSQLPKDRFSAERLKGVDSTLKIQPAKLEDSAVYLCASSPGNRDTGELFFGEGSRLTVL.

A word on this clone: Just one base apart from a much larger clone, this may be a read error. Without the conserved terminal phenylalanine or tryptophan, this CDR3 likely stems from a read error. The V and J genes are TRBV2 and TRBJ2-7; D is ambiguous. Trimming took 6 bases from V and 0 from J, leaving 15 bases between them. Germline V gene sequence: CDR1 SNHLY, CDR2 FYNNEI. The CDR3 has 15 amino acids. The CDR3 sequence is CASRSWSTFSYEQYL. The CDR3 bases are TGTGCCAGCAGATCTTGGAGCACCTTCTCCTACGAGCAGTACCTC.

The V call is TRBV7-7, the J call TRBJ2-1; TRBD2 matches at 14 bases. The CDR3 has 15 residues. CDR1 and CDR2 (germline): SSHAT, FNYEAQ (reference sequence). V gave up 5 bases and J gave up 7 bases; unmatched junction bases: 4. The CDR3 region is CASSRLAGGLNEQFF. CDR3 sequence (DNA): TGTGCCAGCAGCCGACTAGCGGGAGGGTTGAATGAGCAGTTCTTC.

This clone appeared once. Since a far larger clone is one base different, this is likely a read error. Other DNA sequences in the same sample also yield this CDR3. The chain links TRBV30 to TRBJ1-1; TRBD1 agrees at 9 bases. The CDR3 extends over 13 amino acids. Germline CDR1 is GTSNPN and CDR2 is SVGIG (reference sequence). The CDR3, as DNA: TGCGCCCGAAACGCACAGGGGGCGTCTGAAGCTTTCTTT. Translated, it gives CARNAQGASEAFF. Variable domain in full (rest from reference TRBV30 and TRBJ1-1): SQTIHQWPATLVQPVGSPLSLECTVEGTSNPNLYWYRQAAGRGLQLLFYSVGIGQISSEVPQNLSASRPQDRQFILSSKKLLLSDSGFYLCARNAQGASEAFFGQGTRLTVV.

In this sample, this clone turned up many times. Within the sample, other DNA sequences also encode this same CDR3. This chain connects TRBV5-1 to TRBJ2-3; the match to TRBD1 covers 7 bases. V gave up 1 base and J gave up 3 bases; unmatched junction bases: 5. Germline CDR1 reads SGHRS; CDR2 reads YFSETQ. The CDR3 is 15 residues long. The CDR3 nucleotides are TGCGCCAGCAGCTTGTGGGGACAGAGGACAGATACGCAGTATTTT. It translates to CASSLWGQRTDTQYF.

With regard to this clone: This likely reflects a read error, since a far larger clone is one base away. The chain has TRBV4-2 and TRBJ2-7; TRBD1 agrees at 7 bases. Germline V gives CDR1 LGHNA, CDR2 YNFKEQ. The CDR3 runs 15 residues. V lost 3 bases, J lost 2 bases, and 7 bases stayed unmatched. In nucleotides, the CDR3 is TGTGCCAGCAGCCACAACGTTGGGACAGCCTACGAGCAGTACTTC. Encoded protein: CASSHNVGTAYEQYF.

The rearrangement links TRBV28 to TRBJ2-5; D remains ambiguous. Trimming stripped 1 base from V and 2 bases from J, with 17 bases between. The CDR3 extends over 17 amino acids. The V gene's germline CDR1 is MDHEN and CDR2 SYDVKM. CDR3 DNA sequence: TGTGCCAGCAGTTTATTCCCGACTGTCCGCCCACAAGAGACCCAGTACTTC. Amino acids: CASSLFPTVRPQETQYF.

Points on this clone: A far larger clone differs by one base, so this is likely a read error. In the same sample, other DNA sequences code for this CDR3. This chain uses TRBV4-1 with TRBJ2-2, with 11 bases fitting TRBD2. The CDR3 is made up of 17 amino acids. Germline CDR1 reads MGHRA; CDR2 reads YSYEKL. Here the CDR3 reads CASSQRTSGHNTGELFF. In nucleotides, the CDR3 is TGCGCCAGCAGCCAAAGGACTAGCGGGCATAACACCGGGGAACTGTTTTTT.

The chain recombines TRBV7-8 with TRBJ2-7; possibly TRBD1 for D (6 bases). V lost 5 bases, J lost 4 bases, and 15 bases lay in between. Germline V CDR1 and CDR2: SGHVS, FQNEAQ. This CDR3 contains 14 residues. CDR3 sequence reads: CASSLRARGYEQYF. CDR3 in DNA: TGTGCCAGCAGCCTGCGGGCCAGGGGTTACGAGCAGTACTTC.

The chain uses TRBV2 and TRBJ1-3; no clear D gene. The CDR3 has 13 amino acids. Looked up from germline, CDR1 is SNHLY and CDR2 is FYNNEI. The V end lost 5 bases, the J end lost 0 bases, and 5 bases lay between the germline ends. This CDR3 is CASSSNSGNTIYF. The CDR3 DNA is TGTGCCAGCAGTAGTAACTCTGGAAACACCATATATTTT.

V is TRBV30 and J is TRBJ2-6, with D unclear. Trimming cost V 0 bases and J 4 bases, with 7 bases left between them. The CDR3 is made up of 14 amino acids. The V gene's germline CDR1 is GTSNPN and CDR2 SVGIG (reference sequence). The CDR3 is CAWSVLRGANVLTF. In DNA form, the CDR3 reads TGTGCCTGGAGTGTTCTGAGGGGGGCCAACGTCCTGACTTTC.

The chain uses TRBV19 and TRBJ2-2; no clear D. V was clipped by 2 bases and J by 6 bases, with 10 bases between them. This CDR3 comprises 14 residues. The V gene's germline CDR1 is LNHDA and CDR2 SQIVND (reference sequence). CDR3 coding DNA: TGTGCCAGTAGTATATTGGTGGTTGCCGGGGAGCTGTTTTTT. Amino acids: CASSILVVAGELFF.